Sequencing of this TCR beta chain was carried out in a study of T cells in women clearing cervical HPV infection. Findings and limits, study-wide: CIN3+ cases had significantly higher TCR richness than controls; evenness did not differ. It is unknown whether associations predate infection; no effector/memory or HPV-specific sorting.

MY09/MY11 PCR detected cervical HPV DNA; dot-blot assigned genotypes. TCRdb's table, derived via immunoSEQ multiplex PCR, lists solely in-frame clones and lacks some. Its clone listing holds about 39,000 clones. Details on this clone: The antigen is undetermined. The read ends 3 residues before the CDR3 terminus; that terminus is restored from the germline J gene. Other DNA sequences from this sample encode an identical CDR3 as well.

Germline V CDR1 and CDR2: SGHRS, YFSETQ. The CDR3 has 14 residues. The J gene is TRBJ1-2, the V gene TRBV5-1; the match to TRBD1 covers 9 bases. The clonotype originates from a woman between 18 and 70 years old with a cervical HPV16 infection that either progressed to CIN3+ or cleared (not recorded which). The sequenced sample consisted of blood buffy coat. The CDR3 reads CASSLEGQGYGYTF. Partial CDR3 DNA: TGCGCCAGCAGCTTGGAGGGACAGGGTTACGGC. Based on the CDR3 plus reference TRBV5-1 and TRBJ1-2, the full variable domain is KAGVTQTPRYLIKTRGQQVTLSCSPISGHRSVSWYQQTPGQGLQFLFEYFSETQRNKGNFPGRFSGRQFSNSRSEMNVSTLELGDSALYLCASSLEGQGYGYTFGSGTRLTVV.